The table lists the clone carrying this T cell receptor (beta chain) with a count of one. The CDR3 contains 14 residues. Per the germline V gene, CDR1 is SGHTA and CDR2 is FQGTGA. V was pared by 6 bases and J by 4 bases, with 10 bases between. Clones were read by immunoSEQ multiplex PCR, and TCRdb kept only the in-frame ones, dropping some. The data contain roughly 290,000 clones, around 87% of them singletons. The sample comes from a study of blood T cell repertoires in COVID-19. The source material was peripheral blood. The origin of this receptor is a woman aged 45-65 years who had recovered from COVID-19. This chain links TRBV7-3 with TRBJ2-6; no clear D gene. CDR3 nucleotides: TGTGCCAGCAGGTCTACTCTGGGGGCCAACGTCCTGACTTTC. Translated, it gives CASRSTLGANVLTF.